Listed here is a single T cell receptor (beta chain). The target antigen is unknown. V gave up 5 bases and J gave up 4 bases; unmatched junction bases: 13. Germline CDR1 is SGHTA and CDR2 is FQGTGA. The CDR3 has 18 residues. The assay was immunoSEQ multiplex PCR, and TCRdb's table has in-frame clones only and misses some. Of tens of thousands of clones detected, about 92% appear once; the ten largest clones hold more than 6%. These data come from a study of T cells in tuberculosis. Across the study: Within 7 days of starting treatment, or before, PBMC were stored. Study outcomes and limitations: Selection depended on which cryopreserved specimens were available. Shorter CDR3-alpha in active tuberculosis partly drove smaller distances.

Time point reported: new active TB diagnosis, blood taken before or within 7 days of starting treatment. Sequenced material: PBMCs, taken at tuberculosis diagnosis. The rearrangement links TRBV7-3 to TRBJ2-1; 11 bases are a match to TRBD2. This TCR derives from an adult with tuberculosis. Some clones in this sample may be carry-over from other donors' samples. The CDR3, as DNA: TGTGCCAGCAGCCCGGGACAGGCGACTAGCGGGGATTACAATGAGCAGTTCTTC. This sequence encodes CASSPGQATSGDYNEQFF.